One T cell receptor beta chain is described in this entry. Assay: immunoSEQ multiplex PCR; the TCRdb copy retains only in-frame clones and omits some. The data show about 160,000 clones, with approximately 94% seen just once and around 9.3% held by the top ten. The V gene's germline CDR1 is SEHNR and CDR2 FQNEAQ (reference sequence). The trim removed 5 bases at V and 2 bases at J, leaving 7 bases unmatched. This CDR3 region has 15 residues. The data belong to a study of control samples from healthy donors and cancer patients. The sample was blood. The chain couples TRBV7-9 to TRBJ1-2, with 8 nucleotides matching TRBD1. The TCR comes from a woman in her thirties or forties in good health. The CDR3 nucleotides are TGTGCCAGCAGCGCCTGGACAGGGAACAACTATGGCTACACCTTC. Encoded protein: CASSAWTGNNYGYTF.